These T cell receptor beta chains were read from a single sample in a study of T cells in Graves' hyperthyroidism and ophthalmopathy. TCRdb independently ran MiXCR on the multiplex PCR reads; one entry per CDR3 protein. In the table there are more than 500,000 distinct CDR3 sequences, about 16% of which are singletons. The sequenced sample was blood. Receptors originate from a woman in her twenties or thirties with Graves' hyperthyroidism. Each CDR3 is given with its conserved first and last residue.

CAISETGGDQPQHF,TRBJ1-5,TRBV10-3
CASSLRTGTSGRETQYF,TRBJ2-5,TRBV5-8
CASTTGNLNEKLFF,TRBJ1-4,TRBV27
CASSAALSSYNEQFF,TRBJ2-1,TRBV6-1
CSAGGRGGFDNEQFF,TRBJ2-1,TRBV20-1
CAIRTGSSYEQYF,TRBJ2-7,TRBV10-3
CASSVTWGASGNTIYF,TRBJ1-3,TRBV11-3
CSVENRGGSSYNEQFF,TRBJ2-1,TRBV29-1
CSARSRVLYGYTF,TRBJ1-2,TRBV20-1
CASSYRGSYQSQYF,TRBJ2-5,TRBV27
CASSLRQGYNEQFF,TRBJ2-1,TRBV3-1
CASSVDPRRNEQFF,TRBJ2-1,TRBV9
CASSLYGSSGNTIYF,TRBJ1-3,TRBV5-6
CSVRGDGGPQHF,TRBJ1-5,TRBV29-1
CASSRTGTSGTYEQYF,TRBJ2-7,TRBV28
CSVPAFPRGQKTQYF,TRBJ2-5,TRBV29-1
CASSRGTDRGSYNEQFF,TRBJ2-1,TRBV5-6
CASEGLAGGPSNYEQFF,TRBJ2-1,TRBV2
CSAREVGGTEAFF,TRBJ1-1,TRBV20-1
CASSPLGGTGELFF,TRBJ2-2,TRBV18
CASKGAHTGELFF,TRBJ2-2,TRBV12-3/TRBV12-4
CATAGTLDTGELFF,TRBJ2-2,TRBV9